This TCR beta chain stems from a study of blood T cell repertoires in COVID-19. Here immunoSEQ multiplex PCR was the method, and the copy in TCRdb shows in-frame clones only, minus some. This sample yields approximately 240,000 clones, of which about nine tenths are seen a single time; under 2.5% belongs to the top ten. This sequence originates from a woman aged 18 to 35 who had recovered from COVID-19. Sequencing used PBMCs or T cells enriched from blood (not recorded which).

The CDR3 region has the DNA TGTGCCAGCAGCGCAACTAGCAAGAACGCCTACGAGCAGTACTTC. This sequence encodes CASSATSKNAYEQYF. This chain joins TRBV9 and TRBJ2-7; D possibly corresponds to TRBD2 (6 bases). Trimming removed 3 bases at V and 2 bases at J, with 15 bases between. CDR1 and CDR2 from the germline V gene are SGDLS and YYNGEE. The CDR3 has 15 residues.